These 25 T cell receptor beta chains originate from one sample sequenced in a study of metastatic and nonmetastatic thyroid tumors. Thyroid surgery took place with no prior treatment in any patient. MiXCR reprocessed the PCR reads for TCRdb. The sample holds about 32,000 clones, about 18% seen once. Sequenced: blood. The receptors here all came from a female donor with papillary thyroid cancer or a benign thyroid nodule (not recorded which). Some clones in this sample may be carry-over from other donors' samples.

This clone appeared many times. This rearrangement joins TRBV2 to TRBJ2-3, with 14 bases matching TRBD2. Germline trimming cut 8 bases from V and 5 bases from J; bases unmatched to any gene: 3. This CDR3 has 14 residues. From germline, CDR1 is SNHLY and CDR2 FYNNEI. CDR3 bases: TGTGCCAGCCGACTAGCGGGAGGGTTAGATACGCAGTATTTT. Its protein is CASRLAGGLDTQYF.

To note about this clone: The germline gene is not matched at one end of the junction; a read error may be the cause. The chain recombines TRBV2 with TRBJ1-6; D not certain. CDR1 is SNHLY, CDR2 FYNNEI, per germline. The CDR3 has 16 amino acids. The CDR3 region is CASSEESGRLDSPVVF. In DNA, the CDR3 is TGTGCCAGCAGTGAAGAGTCAGGAAGGTTAGATTCACCAGTCGTCTTT.

This clone rates as medium-sized. The rearrangement links TRBV4-1 to TRBJ2-3; TRBD2 matches 12 bases. CDR3 length: 18 amino acids. V dropped 1 base and J dropped 2; count of bases not matched to a gene: 7. Germline V gene data show CDR1 as MGHRA and CDR2 as YSYEKL. The CDR3 DNA reads TGCGCCAGCAGCCAAGTGACTAGCGGGAGTGTCAACACAGATACGCAGTATTTT. This gives the protein CASSQVTSGSVNTDTQYF.

The sample holds many counts of this clone. V and J are TRBV20-1 and TRBJ2-5; 8 bases align to TRBD2. The junction had 5 bases not matched to a gene; V was cut back by 3 bases and J by 2 bases. The CDR3 is 14 amino acids. Germline V gene lookup returns CDR1 DFQATT and CDR2 SNEGSKA (reference sequence). For the CDR3, the DNA is TGCAGTGCTAGGGTACGGGGGGGGCAAGAGACCCAGTACTTC. Residues: CSARVRGGQETQYF.

This clone was picked up a small number of times. V is TRBV6-1 and J is TRBJ2-7; perhaps TRBD2 as D (7 bases). CDR3 length equals 15 residues. The germline V and J ends were trimmed by 1 base and 1 base, with 11 bases remaining between them. The V gene's germline CDR1 is MNHNS and CDR2 SASEGT. CDR3 residues: CASSEEGGISYEQYF. The CDR3 DNA sequence: TGTGCCAGCAGTGAAGAGGGGGGGATATCCTACGAGCAGTACTTC.

This clone has only a few counts. CDR3 in DNA: TGTGCCAGCAGTTTGGGCGCAGGTCTGGGCTACACCTTC. It is translated as CASSLGAGLGYTF. The chain couples TRBV27 to TRBJ1-2, with D hard to call. This CDR3 has 13 residues. Trimming pared 3 bases from V and 8 bases from J, leaving 13 bases between. CDR1 and CDR2 from the germline V gene are MNHEY and SMNVEV (reference sequence).

This clone was found many times. The J gene is TRBJ2-3, the V gene TRBV20-1; 7 bases match TRBD2. V trimming: 1 base; J trimming: 2 bases; junction bases outside the gene matches: 9. The CDR3 consists of 16 residues. Germline V lookup: CDR1 DFQATT, CDR2 SNEGSKA (reference sequence). The CDR3 DNA reads TGCAGTGCTAGAGTCCTTGGGGGGGAGTTCACAGATACGCAGTATTTT. Its protein product is CSARVLGGEFTDTQYF.

In this sample, this clone is medium-sized. The rearrangement joins TRBV6-6 to TRBJ1-6, with no clear D. Germline CDR1 is MNHNY and CDR2 is SVGAGI (reference sequence). The V and J ends lost 0 bases and 8 bases respectively, with 11 bases between them. CDR3 size: 15 residues. The CDR3 coding sequence is TGTGCCAGCAGTTACTCGAAGGTGTGGGATTCACCCCTCCACTTT. This encodes CASSYSKVWDSPLHF.

V and J are TRBV20-1 and TRBJ2-1; 9 bases are shared with TRBD2. The CDR3 runs 14 residues. The V gene's germline CDR1 is DFQATT and CDR2 SNEGSKA (reference sequence). J was trimmed by 5 bases and V by 4 bases; bases with no gene match: 6. The CDR3 region is CSATRLADHNEQFF. The CDR3 DNA reads TGCAGTGCTACCCGACTAGCGGACCACAATGAGCAGTTCTTC.

This clone was recorded many times. This chain uses TRBV6-5 with TRBJ1-1; D unclear. This CDR3 has 14 amino acids. The V end lost 2 bases, the J end lost 4 bases, and 11 bases lay between the germline ends. Germline CDR1 is MNHEY and CDR2 is SVGAGI. The CDR3 loop is CASSYPGHSTEAFF. CDR3 nucleotide sequence: TGTGCCAGCAGTTACCCAGGCCATTCCACTGAAGCTTTCTTT.

This clone showed up many times. This chain links TRBV2 with TRBJ1-1, with D perhaps TRBD1 (6 bases). Trimming removed 2 bases at V and 4 bases at J, with 14 bases between. Germline V gives CDR1 SNHLY, CDR2 FYNNEI. CDR3 length: 15 amino acids. CDR3 region: CASSETRGSITEAFF. DNA of the CDR3: TGTGCCAGCAGTGAAACCAGGGGAAGTATCACTGAAGCTTTCTTT.

This clone showed up many times. The CDR3 sequence: CASSLSPEAFF. The CDR3 DNA reads TGTGCCAGCAGCCTTAGCCCTGAAGCTTTCTTT. This rearrangement joins TRBV6-1 to TRBJ1-1; D is undetermined. The CDR3 consists of 11 residues. Germline loops: CDR1 MNHNS, CDR2 SASEGT. V shed 6 bases and J shed 6 bases, with 8 bases lying between them.

This clone was seen many times. V gene TRBV5-1 combines with J gene TRBJ2-5, with D possibly matching TRBD2 (5 bases). V was trimmed by 0 bases and J by 2 bases, leaving 11 bases between them. CDR1 SGHRS and CDR2 YFSETQ come from the germline V gene. This CDR3 spans 15 amino acids. This CDR3 is CASSLVSGSQETQYF. Written as DNA, the CDR3 is TGCGCCAGCAGCTTGGTTTCGGGGTCTCAAGAGACCCAGTACTTC.

The chain employs TRBV7-2 and TRBJ1-2; no clear D gene. V lost 5 bases, J lost 8 bases, and 21 bases lay in between. The CDR3 is 15 amino acids. Looked up from germline, CDR1 is SGHTA and CDR2 is FQGNSA. The chain's CDR3 is CASSPPAPFSGGYTF. The CDR3 DNA follows: TGTGCCAGCAGCCCCCCCGCTCCCTTCTCGGGCGGCTACACCTTC.

Ten or more counts support this clone. The V and J genes are TRBV7-9 and TRBJ2-2; 7 positions match TRBD1. The CDR3 length is 14 residues. Germline loops: CDR1 SEHNR, CDR2 FQNEAQ (reference sequence). The J segment lost 2 bases and the V segment lost 7 bases, leaving 4 bases of the junction unmatched. Here the CDR3 reads CASNDRVNTGELFF. The CDR3 nucleotides are TGTGCCAGCAACGACAGGGTTAACACCGGGGAGCTGTTTTTT.

The chain combines TRBV19 with TRBJ1-3, with D possibly being TRBD1 (5 bases). The CDR3 has 13 amino acids. The germline V and J ends were trimmed by 10 bases and 0 bases, with 10 bases remaining between them. Germline CDR1 reads LNHDA; CDR2 reads SQIVND (reference sequence). The CDR3 protein is CAIRAGSGNTIYF. Written as DNA, the CDR3 is TGTGCCATCAGGGCCGGCTCTGGAAACACCATATATTTT.

The chain joins TRBV12-3 or TRBV12-4 to TRBJ1-2; D is possibly TRBD1 (5 bases). V dropped 7 bases and J dropped 7 bases, with 19 bases sitting between them. The CDR3 spans 14 residues. The CDR3 sequence is CASTVVRPGPGYTF. The DNA of the CDR3 is TGTGCCAGCACGGTAGTCCGTCCGGGACCTGGCTACACCTTC.

This clone showed up many times. This chain links TRBV20-1 with TRBJ1-1; no clear D gene. The CDR3 is 12 amino acids. V lost 0 bases and J 5 bases, leaving 7 bases between the germline ends. From germline, CDR1 is DFQATT and CDR2 SNEGSKA (reference sequence). The CDR3 loop is CSARDRETEAFF. DNA for the CDR3: TGCAGTGCTAGAGATCGGGAGACTGAAGCTTTCTTT.

In its sample, this clone is medium-sized. The chain carries TRBV27 and TRBJ2-2, with D perhaps matching TRBD1 (6 bases). V lost 2 bases, J lost 2 bases, and 9 bases lay in between. This CDR3 has 15 residues. The germline gives CDR1 MNHEY, CDR2 SMNVEV (reference sequence). This CDR3 is CASSLAGVNTGELFF. The CDR3, as DNA: TGTGCCAGCAGTTTAGCAGGGGTCAACACCGGGGAGCTGTTTTTT.

In its sample, this clone was seen many times. J is TRBJ1-1 and V is TRBV7-9, with D perhaps matching TRBD1 (6 bases). Germline-derived CDR1 and CDR2 are SEHNR and FQNEAQ (reference sequence). The ends were cut back, 7 bases at V and 8 bases at J, with 20 bases in the middle. The CDR3 contains 14 residues. CDR3 protein: CASTYPGRGVEAFF. CDR3 bases: TGTGCCAGCACCTACCCCGGCAGGGGCGTGGAAGCTTTCTTT.

Ten or more counts support this clone. A much larger clone is a single base away; this may be a read error. The V gene is TRBV2, the J gene TRBJ2-5; TRBD1 might be the D (5 bases). Trimming shortened V by 4 bases and J by 2 bases, and 11 bases separated the two germline ends. Germline V lookup: CDR1 SNHLY, CDR2 FYNNEI. The CDR3 has 14 amino acids. CDR3 sequence reads: CASSGTTRQETQYF. In DNA form, the CDR3 reads TGTGCCAGCAGTGGGACAACCAGACAAGAGACCCAGTACTTC.

The V gene is TRBV11-3, the J gene TRBJ2-7, with D perhaps matching TRBD1 (6 bases). CDR1 SGHNT and CDR2 YENEEA come from the germline V gene. Trimming shortened V by 5 bases and J by 4 bases, and 15 bases separated the two germline ends. The CDR3 totals 14 residues. CDR3 bases: TGTGCCAGCAGCATCCCAGGGGCCAGGTACGAGCAGTACTTC. Protein sequence: CASSIPGARYEQYF.

The chain couples TRBV24-1 to TRBJ2-3; D tentatively reads TRBD1 or TRBD2 (5 bases each). This CDR3 contains 15 residues. The V end was cut by 2 bases, the J end by 8 bases, with 16 bases between. The germline V gene has CDR1 KGHDR and CDR2 SFDVKD. This chain's CDR3 is CATSDSGTPSLTQYF. CDR3 in DNA: TGTGCCACCAGTGATTCTGGGACCCCATCCCTTACGCAGTATTTT.

This clone was counted many times. This chain uses TRBV6-1 with TRBJ2-1; 8 bases agree with TRBD1. The CDR3 extends over 15 amino acids. V gave up 6 bases and J gave up 6 bases; unmatched junction bases: 10. Per the germline V gene, CDR1 is MNHNS and CDR2 is SASEGT. CDR3 protein: CASRARGQEGNEQFF. The CDR3, as DNA: TGTGCCAGCAGAGCCAGGGGGCAGGAGGGCAATGAGCAGTTCTTC.

There are many counts of this clone. CDR3 DNA sequence: TGTGCCAGCAGCCCGTCTAGCGGGACCCCCTACGAGCAGTACTTC. Translated: CASSPSSGTPYEQYF. The chain is built from TRBV6-4 and TRBJ2-7; the match to TRBD2 covers 9 bases. After removal of 6 bases from V and 2 bases from J, the junction contained 8 bases not matched to a gene. CDR3 length: 15 residues. CDR1 MRHNA and CDR2 SNTAGT come from the germline V gene.